The rows below give T cell receptor beta chains drawn from one sample of a study of blood T cell repertoires in COVID-19. Produced via immunoSEQ multiplex PCR; TCRdb's table is partial and in-frame only. The sample contains 290,000 or so clones, almost 90% of which appear only once. Source material: PBMCs or T cells enriched from blood (not recorded which). These receptors were obtained from a woman in her late teens or twenties with acute COVID-19. Both conserved end residues are part of each CDR3. A D gene is named only where the DNA matches it firmly. Clone size, where shown, is once, few, many, or a class for clones that have expanded.

size: NA; D: NA; J: TRBJ1-1; V: TRBV18; DNA: TGTGCCAGCTCACCATCTCAGGGGAGGGGCACTGAAGCTTTCTTT; CDR3: CASSPSQGRGTEAFF
size: NA; D: NA; J: TRBJ1-2; V: TRBV14; DNA: TGTGCCAGCAGCCGCCGACCATTGACAGGAGCTAACTATGGCTACACCTTC; CDR3: CASSRRPLTGANYGYTF
size: NA; D: TRBD2; J: TRBJ2-5; V: TRBV27; DNA: TGTGCCAGCAGTTCTGGGAGGGGACGCTCGGGGGGCCAAGAGACCCAGTACTTC; CDR3: CASSSGRGRSGGQETQYF
size: NA; D: TRBD1; J: TRBJ1-1; V: TRBV28; DNA: TGTGCCAGCAGCCCCATCCCGACAGGGCGGGACACTGAAGCTTTCTTT; CDR3: CASSPIPTGRDTEAFF
size: NA; D: TRBD2; J: TRBJ2-3; V: TRBV10-3; DNA: TGTGCCATCAGTGTGAAACGGGAGGGGGGCACAGATACGCAGTATTTT; CDR3: CAISVKREGGTDTQYF
size: NA; D: NA; J: TRBJ1-1; V: TRBV5-1; DNA: TGCGCCAGCAGCCGCTCGCCCGGTGCCGATAGAGCTTTCTTT; CDR3: CASSRSPGADRAFF
size: NA; D: TRBD1; J: TRBJ1-1; V: TRBV30; DNA: TGTGCCTGGAGGACCGGGACAGTGAACACTGAAGCTTTCTTT; CDR3: CAWRTGTVNTEAFF
size: NA; D: TRBD1; J: TRBJ2-7; V: TRBV15; DNA: TGTGCCACCAGCAAAGACAGGGCCTCCTACGAGCAGTACTTC; CDR3: CATSKDRASYEQYF
size: NA; D: NA; J: TRBJ1-1; V: TRBV28; DNA: TGTGCCAGCAGTTTATCAGGGCGGGGAGACACTGAAGCTTTCTTT; CDR3: CASSLSGRGDTEAFF
size: NA; D: NA; J: TRBJ2-2; V: TRBV7-9; DNA: TGTGCCAGCAGCTTAGAGACTAACACCGGGGAGCTGTTTTTT; CDR3: CASSLETNTGELFF
size: NA; D: NA; J: TRBJ2-7; V: TRBV3-1/TRBV3-2; DNA: TGTGCCAGCAGCCAAGTCCCCGCCTACGAGCAGTACTTC; CDR3: CASSQVPAYEQYF
size: NA; D: NA; J: TRBJ1-2; V: TRBV5-6; DNA: TGTGCCAGCAGCCACTCAGGGGACTATGGCTACACCTTC; CDR3: CASSHSGDYGYTF
size: NA; D: TRBD2; J: TRBJ2-1; V: TRBV15; DNA: TGTGCCACCAGCAGAGAAAGCGGGAGGGTGGATGAGCAGTTCTTC; CDR3: CATSRESGRVDEQFF
size: NA; D: TRBD1; J: TRBJ1-1; V: TRBV28; DNA: TGTGCCATTACAACCTCAGGGGGTTACATGAACACTGAAGCTTTCTTT; CDR3: CAITTSGGYMNTEAFF
size: NA; D: TRBD1; J: TRBJ1-1; V: TRBV18; DNA: TGTGCCAGCTCACCGGGACAGCCTATGAACACTGAAGCTTTCTTT; CDR3: CASSPGQPMNTEAFF
size: NA; D: NA; J: TRBJ1-1; V: TRBV2; DNA: TGTGCCAGCAGTGACCAACAGGGAAGGGTTGCTTTCTTT; CDR3: CASSDQQGRVAFF
size: once; D: NA; J: TRBJ2-7; V: TRBV11-1; DNA: TGTGCCAGCAGCCACCGGGACTGGCCGAGCGAGCAGTACTTC; CDR3: CASSHRDWPSEQYF
size: NA; D: NA; J: TRBJ1-2; V: TRBV28; DNA: TGTGCCAGCAGTTTAATAGCAGAGGGTAACTATGGCTACACCTTC; CDR3: CASSLIAEGNYGYTF
size: NA; D: TRBD1; J: TRBJ1-1; V: TRBV19; DNA: TGTGCCAGTAGTAACCTCCCCCCGGGACAGGGAACTGAAGCTTTCTTT; CDR3: CASSNLPPGQGTEAFF
size: NA; D: TRBD1; J: TRBJ1-2; V: TRBV28; DNA: TGTGCCAGCAGTGCACAGGGGGCGGAAGGCTACACCTTC; CDR3: CASSAQGAEGYTF
size: NA; D: NA; J: TRBJ1-5; V: TRBV6-4; DNA: TGTGCCAGCAGTGAAGGAGGGTGGGCGAGTCAGCCCCAGCATTTT; CDR3: CASSEGGWASQPQHF
size: once; D: NA; J: TRBJ2-1; V: TRBV19; DNA: TGTGCCGCCAGTAGTACCAGGGATCTGTATAGTGAGCAGTTCTTC; CDR3: CAASSTRDLYSEQFF
size: NA; D: NA; J: TRBJ1-2; V: TRBV25-1; DNA: TGTGCCAGCAGTTCCGGGAGTCGGGGGGCATATGGCTACACCTTC; CDR3: CASSSGSRGAYGYTF
size: NA; D: TRBD1; J: TRBJ1-6; V: TRBV2; DNA: TGTGCCAGCAGTGAGGGGGGACAGAATAATTCACCCCTCCACTTT; CDR3: CASSEGGQNNSPLHF